The 20 T cell receptor beta chains in this list originate from one sample, sequenced in a study of shared clonotypes between healthy human individuals. Method: immunoSEQ multiplex PCR; TCRdb's copy keeps in-frame clones and lacks some. The sample has millions of clones; more than 85% are singletons. Sequenced sample: naive CD4+ T cells from PBMCs. Documented subset: CD45RA+ positively selected. These receptors originate from a man aged 18-30 years in good health. Some clones in this sample may be carry-over from other donors' samples.

J is TRBJ2-1 and V is TRBV9; no clear D gene. The CDR3 runs to 13 residues. Germline loops: CDR1 SGDLS, CDR2 YYNGEE. With 0 bases removed from V and 7 bases from J, the gap between germline ends came to 8 bases. CDR3 sequence (DNA): TGTGCCAGCAGCGTAGCACAGCAGAATGAGCAGTTCTTC. Encoded protein: CASSVAQQNEQFF. Full variable domain (outside the CDR3, taken from reference TRBV9 and TRBJ2-1): DSGVTQTPKHLITATGQRVTLRCSPRSGDLSVYWYQQSLDQGLQFLIQYYNGEERAKGNILERFSAQQFPDLHSELNLSSLELGDSALYFCASSVAQQNEQFFGPGTRLTVL.

The DNA of the CDR3 is TGTGCCAGCAGCTTAATAGGGGGCGGGAGCTACAATGAGCAGTTCTTC. Translated, it gives CASSLIGGGSYNEQFF. The V gene is TRBV7-3, the J gene TRBJ2-1; the D gene could be TRBD1 or TRBD2 (7 bases each). The CDR3 length is 16 residues. The germline gives CDR1 SGHTA, CDR2 FQGTGA. V was clipped by 1 base and J by 3 bases, with 13 bases between them.

The chain links TRBV27 to TRBJ2-1; D is perhaps TRBD1 (5 bases). The V end lost 3 bases, the J end lost 10 bases, and 16 bases lay between the germline ends. The CDR3 runs to 14 residues. Germline-derived CDR1 and CDR2 are MNHEY and SMNVEV (reference sequence). Written as DNA, the CDR3 is TGTGCCAGCAGTTTCTTCGTAGGGGCCGGGGAGCAGTTCTTC. Translated: CASSFFVGAGEQFF.

The J gene is TRBJ2-5, the V gene TRBV30; D is perhaps TRBD1 (5 bases). Per germline, CDR1 GTSNPN and CDR2 SVGIG (reference sequence). V was cut by 0 bases and J by 3 bases, with 8 bases left in between. The CDR3 runs to 13 residues. The CDR3 reads CAWSVQVEETQYF. CDR3 DNA sequence: TGTGCCTGGAGTGTACAGGTAGAAGAGACCCAGTACTTC. Full variable domain (remainder filled in from reference TRBV30 and TRBJ2-5): SQTIHQWPATLVQPVGSPLSLECTVEGTSNPNLYWYRQAAGRGLQLLFYSVGIGQISSEVPQNLSASRPQDRQFILSSKKLLLSDSGFYLCAWSVQVEETQYFGPGTRLLVL.

This clone was picked up a small number of times. The rearrangement joins TRBV19 to TRBJ1-2; no clear D gene. Germline V gives CDR1 LNHDA, CDR2 SQIVND (reference sequence). This CDR3 has 13 amino acids. Trimming stripped 2 bases from V and 7 bases from J, with 11 bases between. This CDR3 is CASSIKQLLGYTF. The DNA for the CDR3 is TGTGCCAGTAGTATAAAACAGCTACTTGGCTACACCTTC.

This chain connects TRBV5-5 to TRBJ2-7; D possibly corresponds to TRBD1 (6 bases). The CDR3 is made up of 14 amino acids. CDR1 and CDR2 (germline): SGHKS, YYEKEE (reference sequence). The germline V and J ends were trimmed by 0 bases and 3 bases, with 10 bases remaining between them. Here the CDR3 reads CASSLVGRGYEQYF. The CDR3, as DNA: TGTGCCAGCAGCTTGGTTGGCAGGGGCTACGAGCAGTACTTC. Together with reference TRBV5-5 and TRBJ2-7, the CDR3 gives the full variable domain: DAGVTQSPTHLIKTRGQQVTLRCSPISGHKSVSWYQQVLGQGPQFIFQYYEKEERGRGNFPDRFSARQFPNYSSELNVNALLLGDSALYLCASSLVGRGYEQYFGPGTRLTVT.

The chain joins TRBV14 to TRBJ2-4, with a tentative D call TRBD2 (5 bases). The germline V gene has CDR1 SGHDN and CDR2 FVKESK. Trimming left V 1 base short and J 1 base short, with 23 bases between. The CDR3 has 20 residues. The CDR3: CASSQGLTGTGPGAKNIQYF. The CDR3 DNA sequence: TGTGCCAGCAGCCAAGGGTTGACGGGAACCGGCCCGGGGGCCAAAAACATTCAGTACTTC.

The CDR3 protein is CASSQADLDTEAFF. DNA of the CDR3: TGTGCCAGCAGCCAAGCGGACCTTGACACTGAAGCTTTCTTT. This chain links TRBV4-2 with TRBJ1-1, with D hard to call. The germline gives CDR1 LGHNA, CDR2 YNFKEQ. This CDR3 is built from 14 residues. Deletions cut 1 base from V and 3 bases from J, with 9 bases between.

V and J are TRBV7-2 and TRBJ2-2, with D perhaps TRBD2 (5 bases). The germline V gene encodes CDR1 SGHTA and CDR2 FQGNSA. Trimming removed 3 bases at V and 6 bases at J, with 17 bases between. The CDR3 spans 16 residues. The chain's CDR3 is CASSFSRRGPAGELFF. In DNA form, the CDR3 reads TGTGCCAGCAGCTTTTCTAGGCGAGGGCCAGCCGGGGAGCTGTTTTTT.

Details on this clone: One end of the junction varies from germline; a read error may be responsible. The chain employs TRBV7-2 and TRBJ2-5, with D possibly matching TRBD1 (5 bases). CDR1 and CDR2 from the germline V gene are SGHTA and FQGNSA. The CDR3 is made up of 15 amino acids. CDR3 sequence reads: CASSFNSAGLENQYF. CDR3 DNA sequence: TGTGCCAGCAGCTTTAATAGTGCAGGGTTGGAGAACCAGTACTTC.

The chain recombines TRBV7-8 with TRBJ1-2; no definite D call. Germline values: CDR1 SGHVS, CDR2 FQNEAQ. The CDR3 sequence is 14 residues long. Trimming pared 0 bases from V and 4 bases from J, leaving 9 bases between. CDR3 region: CASSLAREGYGYTF. CDR3 sequence (DNA): TGTGCCAGCAGCTTAGCGAGGGAGGGCTATGGCTACACCTTC. The whole variable domain, remainder taken from reference TRBV7-8 and TRBJ1-2, is GAGVSQSPRYKVAKRGQDVALRCDPISGHVSLFWYQQALGQGPEFLTYFQNEAQLDKSGLPSDRFFAERPEGSVSTLKIQRTQQEDSAVYLCASSLAREGYGYTFGSGTRLTVV.

DNA of the CDR3: TGTGCCAGCAGCCAACAAAAGATGGCGGGGAAGCAGTTCTTC. Translated, it gives CASSQQKMAGKQFF. The chain joins TRBV6-5 to TRBJ2-1, with a weak D call TRBD2 (6 bases). The CDR3 spans 14 residues. V lost 6 bases, J lost 11 bases, and 20 bases lay in between. In germline, CDR1 is MNHEY, CDR2 SVGAGI.

J is TRBJ2-1 and V is TRBV6-1, with D possibly TRBD2 on 5 matching bases. V gave up 0 bases and J gave up 1 base, with 16 bases separating them. The CDR3 extends over 18 amino acids. In germline, CDR1 is MNHNS, CDR2 SASEGT. CDR3 region: CASSEAGKRMGSYNEQFF. The CDR3 DNA reads TGTGCCAGCAGTGAAGCGGGGAAGCGGATGGGATCCTACAATGAGCAGTTCTTC.

The V gene is TRBV27, the J gene TRBJ1-2; D not resolved. The CDR3 length is 14 residues. Trimming left V 4 bases short and J 1 base short, with 10 bases between. CDR1 and CDR2 from the germline V gene are MNHEY and SMNVEV (reference sequence). CDR3 DNA sequence: TGTGCCAGCAGTTCCCTACGTGGTAACTATGGCTACACCTTC. This gives the protein CASSSLRGNYGYTF.

In its sample, this clone was seen once. The gene calls are TRBV10-3 and TRBJ2-1, with D possibly matching TRBD2 (5 bases). Per germline, CDR1 ENHRY and CDR2 SYGVKD. This CDR3 has 15 residues. V was pared by 2 bases and J by 4 bases, with 12 bases between. CDR3 protein: CAISESGVVYNEQFF. CDR3 nucleotide sequence: TGTGCCATCAGTGAGAGCGGAGTAGTGTACAATGAGCAGTTCTTC.

The J gene is TRBJ1-5, the V gene TRBV7-6; D gene unclear. Trimming took off 0 bases at V and 4 bases at J, with 7 bases between the two ends. Germline CDR1 is SGHVS and CDR2 is FNYEAQ. CDR3 length: 14 residues. CDR3 residues: CASSLAAGNQPQHF. CDR3 sequence (DNA): TGTGCCAGCAGCTTAGCAGCTGGTAATCAGCCCCAGCATTTT.

This chain joins TRBV5-4 and TRBJ2-5; 7 positions match TRBD1. From germline, CDR1 is SGHNT and CDR2 YYREEE (reference sequence). With V trimmed by 2 bases and J by 3 bases, 1 base remained unmatched. This CDR3 is 13 amino acids long. The CDR3 region is CASSFTGEETQYF. CDR3 in DNA: TGTGCCAGCAGCTTTACAGGGGAAGAGACCCAGTACTTC.

The rearrangement joins TRBV30 to TRBJ2-7, with D possibly matching TRBD1 (7 bases). CDR1 is GTSNPN and CDR2 is SVGIG in the germline V gene (reference sequence). This CDR3 is 17 amino acids long. V gave up 5 bases and J gave up 3 bases, with 26 bases separating them. Here the CDR3 reads CAWGAFGRRGPRYEQYF. CDR3 coding DNA: TGTGCCTGGGGGGCTTTTGGTCGGAGGGGGCCCCGCTACGAGCAGTACTTC.

The chain couples TRBV28 to TRBJ2-4; D remains ambiguous. The germline gives CDR1 MDHEN, CDR2 SYDVKM. This CDR3 is 17 amino acids long. Trimming shortened V by 2 bases and J by 1 base, and 15 bases separated the two germline ends. The CDR3 coding sequence is TGTGCCAGCAGTTTACCCTATCAAATCGGGGCCAAAAACATTCAGTACTTC. Amino acids: CASSLPYQIGAKNIQYF.

Comment on this clone: The same CDR3 arises from other DNA sequences in this sample as well. The chain links TRBV5-1 to TRBJ1-1; 9 positions match TRBD1. V lost 4 bases, J lost 5 bases, and 6 bases stayed unmatched. The CDR3 is 14 amino acids. Germline V gives CDR1 SGHRS, CDR2 YFSETQ. CDR3 region: CASSPGQGWTEAFF. The CDR3 bases are TGCGCCAGCAGCCCGGGACAGGGTTGGACTGAAGCTTTCTTT.